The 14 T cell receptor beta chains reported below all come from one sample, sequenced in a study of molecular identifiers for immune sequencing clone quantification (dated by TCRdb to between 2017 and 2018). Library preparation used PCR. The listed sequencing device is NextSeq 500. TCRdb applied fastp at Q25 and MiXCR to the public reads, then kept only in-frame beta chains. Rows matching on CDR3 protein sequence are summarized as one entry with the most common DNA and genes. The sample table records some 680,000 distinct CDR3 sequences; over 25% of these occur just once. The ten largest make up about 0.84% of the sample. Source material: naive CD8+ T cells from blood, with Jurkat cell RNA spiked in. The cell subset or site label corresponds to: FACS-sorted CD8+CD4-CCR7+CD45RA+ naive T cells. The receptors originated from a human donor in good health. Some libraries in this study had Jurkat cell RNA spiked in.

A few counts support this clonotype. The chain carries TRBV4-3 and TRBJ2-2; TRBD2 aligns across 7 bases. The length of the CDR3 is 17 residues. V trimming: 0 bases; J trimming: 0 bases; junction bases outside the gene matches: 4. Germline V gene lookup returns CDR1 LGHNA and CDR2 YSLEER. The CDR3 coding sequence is TGCGCCAGCAGCCAAGATCGCGGGACTACGAACACCGGGGAGCTGTTTTTT. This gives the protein CASSQDRGTTNTGELFF.

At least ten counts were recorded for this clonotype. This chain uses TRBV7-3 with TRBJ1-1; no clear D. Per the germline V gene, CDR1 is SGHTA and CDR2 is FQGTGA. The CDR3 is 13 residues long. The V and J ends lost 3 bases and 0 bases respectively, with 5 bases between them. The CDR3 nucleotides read TGTGCCAGCAGCTTTGACGTGAACACTGAAGCTTTCTTT. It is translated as CASSFDVNTEAFF.

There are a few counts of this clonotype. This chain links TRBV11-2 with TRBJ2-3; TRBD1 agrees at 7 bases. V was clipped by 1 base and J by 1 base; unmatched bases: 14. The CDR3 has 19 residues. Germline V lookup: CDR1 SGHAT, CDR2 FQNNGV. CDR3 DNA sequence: TGTGCCAGCAGCTTAGCCCCACAGGGGCAAGTCTTAGGCACAGATACGCAGTATTTT. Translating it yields CASSLAPQGQVLGTDTQYF.

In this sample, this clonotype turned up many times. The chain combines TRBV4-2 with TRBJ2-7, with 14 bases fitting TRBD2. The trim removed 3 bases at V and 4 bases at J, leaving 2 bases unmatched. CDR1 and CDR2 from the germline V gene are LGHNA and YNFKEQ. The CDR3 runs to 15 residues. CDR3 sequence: CASSHRTSGRYEQYF. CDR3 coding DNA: TGTGCCAGCAGCCACCGGACTAGCGGGAGGTACGAGCAGTACTTC.

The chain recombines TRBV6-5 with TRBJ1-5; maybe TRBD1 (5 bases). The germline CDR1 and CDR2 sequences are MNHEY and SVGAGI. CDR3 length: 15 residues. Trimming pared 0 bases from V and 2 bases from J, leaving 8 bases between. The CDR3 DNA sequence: TGTGCCAGCAGTTACTCTCAGGGCGGCAATCAGCCCCAGCATTTT. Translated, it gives CASSYSQGGNQPQHF.

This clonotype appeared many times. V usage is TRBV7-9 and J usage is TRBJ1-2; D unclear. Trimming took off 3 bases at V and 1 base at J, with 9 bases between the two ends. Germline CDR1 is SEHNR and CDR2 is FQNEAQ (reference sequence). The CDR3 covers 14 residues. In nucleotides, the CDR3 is TGTGCCAGCAGCTTCTCCACCAATAACTATGGCTACACCTTC. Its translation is CASSFSTNNYGYTF. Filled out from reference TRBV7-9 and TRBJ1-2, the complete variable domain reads DTGVSQNPRHKITKRGQNVTFRCDPISEHNRLYWYRQTLGQGPEFLTYFQNEAQLEKSRLLSDRFSAERPKGSFSTLEIQRTEQGDSAMYLCASSFSTNNYGYTFGSGTRLTVV.

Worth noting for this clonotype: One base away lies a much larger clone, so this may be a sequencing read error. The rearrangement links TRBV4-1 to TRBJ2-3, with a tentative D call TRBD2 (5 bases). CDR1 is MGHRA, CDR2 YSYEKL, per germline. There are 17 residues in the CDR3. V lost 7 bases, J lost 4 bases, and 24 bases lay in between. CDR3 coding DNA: TGCGCCAGCAACACCGGACGGACTTCCTACCCCCCAGATACGCAGTATTTT. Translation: CASNTGRTSYPPDTQYF.

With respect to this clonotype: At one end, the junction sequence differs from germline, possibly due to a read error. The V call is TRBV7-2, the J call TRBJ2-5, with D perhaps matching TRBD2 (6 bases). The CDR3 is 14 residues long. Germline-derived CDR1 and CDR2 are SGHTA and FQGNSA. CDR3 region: CAISLLRDLETPYF. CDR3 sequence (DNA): TGTGCCATCAGCTTATTGCGGGATTTGGAGACCCCGTACTTC.

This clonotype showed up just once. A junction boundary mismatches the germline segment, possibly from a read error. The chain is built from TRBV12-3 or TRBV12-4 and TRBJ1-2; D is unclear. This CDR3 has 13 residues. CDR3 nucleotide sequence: TGTGCCAGCAGTTTTCAGGCAGTGTATGGCCACACCTTC. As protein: CASSFQAVYGHTF.

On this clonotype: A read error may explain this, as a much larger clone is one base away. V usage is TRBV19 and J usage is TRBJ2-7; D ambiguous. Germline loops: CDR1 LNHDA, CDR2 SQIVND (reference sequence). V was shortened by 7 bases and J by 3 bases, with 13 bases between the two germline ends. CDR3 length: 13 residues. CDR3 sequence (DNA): TGTGCCAGTAAGAGTCCGGAATTCTACGAGCAGTACTTC. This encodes CASKSPEFYEQYF.

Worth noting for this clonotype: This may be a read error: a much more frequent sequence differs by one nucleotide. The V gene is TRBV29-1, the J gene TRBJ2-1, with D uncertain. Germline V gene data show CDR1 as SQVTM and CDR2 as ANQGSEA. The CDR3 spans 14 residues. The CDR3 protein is CSAPEPRGFHEQSF. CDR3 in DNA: TGCAGCGCGCCAGAGCCCCGCGGTTTCCATGAGCAGTCCTTC.

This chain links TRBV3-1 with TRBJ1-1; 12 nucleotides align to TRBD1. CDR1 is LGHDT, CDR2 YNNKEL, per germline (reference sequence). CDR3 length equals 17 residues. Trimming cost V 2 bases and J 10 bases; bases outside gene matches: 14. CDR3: CASSQTTRDRGPFRAFF. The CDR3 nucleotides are TGTGCCAGCAGCCAAACTACCCGGGACAGGGGGCCTTTCCGAGCTTTCTTT.

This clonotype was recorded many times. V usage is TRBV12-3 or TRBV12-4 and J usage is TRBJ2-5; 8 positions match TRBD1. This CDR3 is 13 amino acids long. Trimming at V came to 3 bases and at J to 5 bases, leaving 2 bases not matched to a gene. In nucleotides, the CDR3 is TGTGCCAGCAGTTTTTGGACAGGGGAGACCCAGTACTTC. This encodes CASSFWTGETQYF.

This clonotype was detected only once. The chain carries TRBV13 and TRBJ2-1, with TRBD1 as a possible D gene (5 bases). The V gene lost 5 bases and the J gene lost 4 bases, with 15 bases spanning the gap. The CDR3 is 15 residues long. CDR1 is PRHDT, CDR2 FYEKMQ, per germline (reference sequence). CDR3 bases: TGTGCCAGCAGCCCCAGGGTGTTGCCATACAATGAGCAGTTCTTC. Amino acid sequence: CASSPRVLPYNEQFF.